These T cell receptor beta chains were read from a single sample in a study of T cells in Graves' hyperthyroidism and ophthalmopathy. MiXCR, applied by TCRdb to the multiplex PCR reads, yields one record per CDR3 protein. The profile shows 560,000 or so distinct CDR3 sequences, around 45% of them singletons. The specimen sequenced was peripheral blood or thyroid tissue (not recorded which). The source of these receptors is a woman between 18 and 29 years old with Graves' hyperthyroidism. The CDR3 runs from the conserved cysteine through the conserved F or W. D genes are given only for firm matches. Only part of the rows carry a size: once, few, many, or a class if the clone is expanded.

TRBV12-3/TRBV12-4	TRBJ2-7	few	TRBD2	CASSFALAGSEQYF	TGTGCCAGCAGTTTTGCACTAGCGGGATCCGAGCAGTACTTC
TRBV25-1	TRBJ2-2	.	.	CASSELLSTGELFF	TGTGCCAGCAGTGAATTGCTGTCTACCGGGGAGCTGTTTTTT
TRBV2	TRBJ1-1	.	TRBD1	CASSDPDRGRSTEAFF	TGTGCCAGCAGTGATCCGGACAGGGGGCGGAGCACTGAAGCTTTCTTT
TRBV10-3	TRBJ2-5	few	.	CASSATKNGYQETQYF	TGTGCCAGCAGTGCGACCAAGAACGGATACCAAGAGACCCAGTACTTC
TRBV24-1	TRBJ2-7	.	.	CATSERPGAGEQYF	TGTGCCACCAGTGAGAGACCGGGGGCGGGCGAGCAGTACTTC
TRBV20-1	TRBJ2-5	.	TRBD2	CSARDNSGGVETQYF	TGCAGTGCTAGAGATAATAGCGGGGGAGTAGAGACCCAGTACTTC
TRBV15	TRBJ1-4	many	.	CATSRDLGKGEKLFF	TGTGCCACCAGCAGAGATCTGGGGAAAGGTGAAAAACTGTTTTTT
TRBV2	TRBJ2-5	few	.	CASSAPSIKVVEETQYF	TGTGCCAGCAGTGCCCCTAGTATCAAGGTTGTGGAAGAGACCCAGTACTTC
TRBV20-1	TRBJ1-1	many	TRBD1	CSARAQPGTGGILRTEAFF	TGCAGTGCTAGAGCTCAACCAGGGACAGGGGGCATCTTACGCACTGAAGCTTTCTTT
TRBV7-8	TRBJ2-7	many	.	CASSLERARSYEQYF	TGTGCCAGCAGCTTAGAGCGGGCCCGCTCCTACGAGCAGTACTTC
TRBV4-2	TRBJ1-1	.	.	CASSQDGGAFF	TGTGCCAGCAGCCAAGATGGGGGAGCTTTCTTT
TRBV7-9	TRBJ1-1	many	.	CASSSTEDTEAFF	TGTGCCAGCAGCTCGACGGAGGACACTGAAGCTTTCTTT
TRBV2	TRBJ2-6	.	.	CASSQFGGTGANVLTF	TGTGCCAGCAGCCAATTTGGGGGGACTGGGGCCAACGTCCTGACTTTC
TRBV2	TRBJ2-7	many	.	CASSDSFHEQYF	TGTGCCAGCAGTGACAGTTTCCACGAGCAGTACTTC
TRBV7-3	TRBJ1-6	many	.	CASSLSSGENSPLHF	TGTGCCAGCAGCTTAAGTTCAGGGGAAAATTCACCCCTCCACTTT
TRBV15	TRBJ2-3	.	.	CATSRGESGDTQYF	TGTGCCACCAGCAGAGGTGAATCGGGGGATACGCAGTATTTT
TRBV29-1	TRBJ1-1	.	TRBD1	CSDRLTGREAFF	TGCAGCGATCGCCTGACAGGGCGAGAAGCTTTCTTT
TRBV29-1	TRBJ1-2	many	.	CSVDGTLPDYGYTF	TGCAGCGTTGATGGGACCCTACCGGACTATGGCTACACCTTC
TRBV7-2	TRBJ2-7	many	TRBD2	CASSGEREASYEQYF	TGTGCCAGCAGCGGAGAGCGGGAGGCGTCCTACGAGCAGTACTTC
TRBV20-1	TRBJ2-7	.	.	CSAPQPQGPTSHEQYF	TGCAGTGCGCCACAGCCACAGGGTCCAACCTCCCACGAGCAGTACTTC
TRBV27	TRBJ1-2	.	.	CASSLSRGGNHGYTF	TGTGCCAGCAGTTTATCTCGGGGGGGAAACCATGGCTACACCTTC
TRBV7-8	TRBJ2-3	.	TRBD2	CASSLRLAGGSTDTQYF	TGTGCCAGCAGCTTACGACTAGCGGGAGGGAGCACAGATACGCAGTATTTT
TRBV4-1	TRBJ1-2	many	.	CASIGGTDGYTF	TGCGCCAGCATAGGAGGGACGGATGGCTACACCTTC
TRBV11-2	TRBJ1-2	many	.	CASTWGADGYTF	TGTGCCAGCACCTGGGGGGCCGATGGCTACACCTTC
TRBV10-3	TRBJ2-7	once	TRBD2	CAISRGHQTSGLAYEQYF	TGTGCCATCAGTCGAGGGCACCAGACTAGCGGTTTAGCCTACGAGCAGTACTTC
TRBV11-2	TRBJ1-6	.	TRBD1	CASSLAAGGSPLHF	TGTGCCAGCAGCTTAGCGGCAGGGGGATCACCCCTCCACTTT
TRBV9	TRBJ1-2	.	TRBD1	CASSSGTAAGGTF	TGTGCCAGCAGCTCTGGGACAGCCGCAGGCGGCACCTTC
TRBV10-3	TRBJ1-1	few	.	CAISARGGYTEAFF	TGTGCCATCAGTGCCCGCGGGGGATACACTGAAGCTTTCTTT
TRBV7-2	TRBJ1-2	.	.	CASSSDSGRGDSYTF	TGTGCCAGCAGCTCAGATAGCGGGCGAGGGGATAGCTACACCTTC